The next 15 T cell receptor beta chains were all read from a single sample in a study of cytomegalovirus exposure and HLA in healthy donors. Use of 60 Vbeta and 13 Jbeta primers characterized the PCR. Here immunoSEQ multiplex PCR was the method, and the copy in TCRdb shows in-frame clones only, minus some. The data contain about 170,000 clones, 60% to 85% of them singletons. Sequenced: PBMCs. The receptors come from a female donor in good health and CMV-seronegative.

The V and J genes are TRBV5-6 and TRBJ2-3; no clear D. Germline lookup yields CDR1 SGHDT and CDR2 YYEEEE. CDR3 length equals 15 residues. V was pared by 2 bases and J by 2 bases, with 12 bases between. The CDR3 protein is CASSFSLFNTDTQYF. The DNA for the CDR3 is TGTGCCAGCAGCTTCTCCCTGTTTAACACAGATACGCAGTATTTT.

Written as DNA, the CDR3 is TGTGCCAGCAGCTTGTACTCTCAAGAGACCCAGTACTTC. Encoded protein: CASSLYSQETQYF. The genes are TRBV5-4 and TRBJ2-5; D call uncertain. This CDR3 is 13 amino acids long. V was trimmed by 1 base and J by 2 bases, leaving 6 bases between them. Germline V gives CDR1 SGHNT, CDR2 YYREEE (reference sequence).

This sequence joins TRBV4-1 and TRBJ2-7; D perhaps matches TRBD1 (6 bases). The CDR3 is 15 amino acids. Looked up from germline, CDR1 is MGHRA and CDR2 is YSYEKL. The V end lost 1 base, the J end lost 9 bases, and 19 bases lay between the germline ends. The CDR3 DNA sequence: TGCGCCAGCAGCCAAGTCACGGACAGTAGCGTAGGGCAGTACTTC. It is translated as CASSQVTDSSVGQYF.

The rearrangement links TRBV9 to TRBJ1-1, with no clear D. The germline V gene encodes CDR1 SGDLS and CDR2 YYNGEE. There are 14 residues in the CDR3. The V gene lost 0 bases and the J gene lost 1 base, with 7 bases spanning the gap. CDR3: CASSVGGQNTEAFF. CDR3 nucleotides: TGTGCCAGCAGCGTAGGAGGTCAGAACACTGAAGCTTTCTTT. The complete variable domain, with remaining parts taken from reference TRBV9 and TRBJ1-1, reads DSGVTQTPKHLITATGQRVTLRCSPRSGDLSVYWYQQSLDQGLQFLIQYYNGEERAKGNILERFSAQQFPDLHSELNLSSLELGDSALYFCASSVGGQNTEAFFGQGTRLTVV.

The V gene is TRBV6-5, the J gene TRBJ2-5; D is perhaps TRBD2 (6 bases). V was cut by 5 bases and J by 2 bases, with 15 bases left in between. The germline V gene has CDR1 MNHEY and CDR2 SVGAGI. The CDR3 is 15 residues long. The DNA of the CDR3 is TGTGCCAGCAGTCGCCCCGGACTACAACAAGAGACCCAGTACTTC. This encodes CASSRPGLQQETQYF.

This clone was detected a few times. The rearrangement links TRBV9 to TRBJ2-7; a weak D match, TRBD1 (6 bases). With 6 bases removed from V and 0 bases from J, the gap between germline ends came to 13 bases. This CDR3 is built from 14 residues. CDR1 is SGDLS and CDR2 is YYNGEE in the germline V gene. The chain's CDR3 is CASTRDRSSYEQYF. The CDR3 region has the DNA TGTGCCAGCACTCGAGACAGGAGCTCCTACGAGCAGTACTTC.

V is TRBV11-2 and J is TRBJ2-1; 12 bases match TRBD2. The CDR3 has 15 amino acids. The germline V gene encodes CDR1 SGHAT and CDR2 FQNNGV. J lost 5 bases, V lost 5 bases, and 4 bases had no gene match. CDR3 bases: TGTGCCAGCAGCGCGGGACTAGCGGGCCACAATGAGCAGTTCTTC. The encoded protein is CASSAGLAGHNEQFF.

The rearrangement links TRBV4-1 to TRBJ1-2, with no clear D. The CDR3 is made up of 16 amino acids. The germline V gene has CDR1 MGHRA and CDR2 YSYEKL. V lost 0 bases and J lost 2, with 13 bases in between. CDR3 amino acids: CASSQDAGYTNYGYTF. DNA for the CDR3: TGCGCCAGCAGCCAAGATGCGGGCTACACGAACTATGGCTACACCTTC.

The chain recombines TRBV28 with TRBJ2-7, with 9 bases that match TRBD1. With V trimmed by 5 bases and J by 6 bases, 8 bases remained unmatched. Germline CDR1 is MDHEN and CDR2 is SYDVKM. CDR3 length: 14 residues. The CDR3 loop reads CASSRPGQGFEQYF. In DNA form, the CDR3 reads TGTGCCAGCAGTCGGCCGGGACAGGGTTTCGAGCAGTACTTC.

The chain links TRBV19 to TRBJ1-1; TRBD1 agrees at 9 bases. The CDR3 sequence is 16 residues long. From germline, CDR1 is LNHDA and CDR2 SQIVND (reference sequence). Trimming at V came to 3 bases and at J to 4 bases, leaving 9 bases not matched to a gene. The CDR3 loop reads CASSMGTGTGSTEAFF. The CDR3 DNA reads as TGTGCCAGTAGTATGGGAACCGGGACAGGGAGCACTGAAGCTTTCTTT.

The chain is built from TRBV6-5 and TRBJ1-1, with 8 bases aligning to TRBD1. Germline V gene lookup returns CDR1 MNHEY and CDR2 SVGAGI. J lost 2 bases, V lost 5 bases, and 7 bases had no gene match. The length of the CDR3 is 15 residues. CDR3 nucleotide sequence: TGTGCCAGCAGTCCGGACAGGGCTCAAAACACTGAAGCTTTCTTT. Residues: CASSPDRAQNTEAFF.

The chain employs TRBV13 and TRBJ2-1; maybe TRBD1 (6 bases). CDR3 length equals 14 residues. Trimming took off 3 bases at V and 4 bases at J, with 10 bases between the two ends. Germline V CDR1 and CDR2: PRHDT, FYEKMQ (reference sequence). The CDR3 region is CASSFRTDYNEQFF. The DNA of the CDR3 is TGTGCCAGCAGCTTCCGGACAGATTACAATGAGCAGTTCTTC.

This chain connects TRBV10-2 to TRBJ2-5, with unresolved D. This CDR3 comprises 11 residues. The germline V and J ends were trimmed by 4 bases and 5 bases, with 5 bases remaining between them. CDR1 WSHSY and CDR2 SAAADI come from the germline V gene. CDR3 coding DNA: TGCGCCAGCAGTGCCGTTGAGACCCAGTACTTC. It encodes CASSAVETQYF.

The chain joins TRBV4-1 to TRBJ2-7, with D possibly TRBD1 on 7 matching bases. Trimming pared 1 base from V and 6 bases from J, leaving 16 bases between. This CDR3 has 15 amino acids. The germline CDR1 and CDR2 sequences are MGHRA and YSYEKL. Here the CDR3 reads CASSQGLARTGEQYF. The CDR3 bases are TGCGCCAGCAGCCAAGGGCTAGCGAGGACAGGCGAGCAGTACTTC.

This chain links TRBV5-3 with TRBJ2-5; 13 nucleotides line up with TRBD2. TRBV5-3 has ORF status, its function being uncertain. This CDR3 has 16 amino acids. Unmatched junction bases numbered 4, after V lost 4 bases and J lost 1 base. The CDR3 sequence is CARSIRLAGGQETQYF. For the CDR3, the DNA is TGTGCCAGAAGCATTCGACTAGCGGGGGGCCAAGAGACCCAGTACTTC.